This paragraph covers one T cell receptor (beta chain) sequence. The antigen is unknown. The data originate from a study of shared clonotypes between healthy human individuals. About the study: In total, the donors were a couple of women and a few men aged 18 to 49. Regarding the study as a whole: Only blood was sampled, and tissue TCR repertoires likely differ from blood ones. It was observed that roughly 5.4% of naive CD4 clonotypes were shared across a few donors.

The CDR3 consists of 16 residues. The germline V gene has CDR1 SNHLY and CDR2 FYNNEI. Trimming stripped 0 bases from V and 2 bases from J, with 11 bases between. Only in-frame clones appear in the TCRdb table, and some are missing; sequencing was by immunoSEQ multiplex PCR. The data hold 1 million to 1.2 million clones, with 70% to 80% observed a single time. The sequence derives from a man between 18 and 29 years old in good health. Some clones in this sample may be carry-over from other donors' samples. V usage is TRBV2 and J usage is TRBJ1-5; D remains unclear. The sequencing sample was made of memory CD4+ T cells from PBMCs. Documented subset: CD45RA-negative fraction. The CDR3 reads CASSEAWSGGNQPQHF. The CDR3 bases are TGTGCCAGCAGTGAAGCTTGGTCGGGCGGCAATCAGCCCCAGCATTTT.